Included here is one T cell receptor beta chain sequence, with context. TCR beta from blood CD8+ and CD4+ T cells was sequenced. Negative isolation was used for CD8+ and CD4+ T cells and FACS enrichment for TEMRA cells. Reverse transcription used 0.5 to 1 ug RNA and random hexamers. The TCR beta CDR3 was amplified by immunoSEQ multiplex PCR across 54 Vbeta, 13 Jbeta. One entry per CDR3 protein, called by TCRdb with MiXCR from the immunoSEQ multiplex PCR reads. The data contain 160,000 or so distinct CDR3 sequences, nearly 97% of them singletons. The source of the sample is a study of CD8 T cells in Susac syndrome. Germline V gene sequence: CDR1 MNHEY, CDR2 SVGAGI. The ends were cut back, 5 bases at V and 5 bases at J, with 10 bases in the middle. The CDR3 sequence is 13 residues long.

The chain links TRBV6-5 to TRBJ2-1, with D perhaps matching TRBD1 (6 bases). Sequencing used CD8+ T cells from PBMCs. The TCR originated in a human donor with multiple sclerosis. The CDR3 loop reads CASSVQGNNEQFF. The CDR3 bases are TGTGCCAGCAGTGTACAGGGTAACAATGAGCAGTTCTTC.